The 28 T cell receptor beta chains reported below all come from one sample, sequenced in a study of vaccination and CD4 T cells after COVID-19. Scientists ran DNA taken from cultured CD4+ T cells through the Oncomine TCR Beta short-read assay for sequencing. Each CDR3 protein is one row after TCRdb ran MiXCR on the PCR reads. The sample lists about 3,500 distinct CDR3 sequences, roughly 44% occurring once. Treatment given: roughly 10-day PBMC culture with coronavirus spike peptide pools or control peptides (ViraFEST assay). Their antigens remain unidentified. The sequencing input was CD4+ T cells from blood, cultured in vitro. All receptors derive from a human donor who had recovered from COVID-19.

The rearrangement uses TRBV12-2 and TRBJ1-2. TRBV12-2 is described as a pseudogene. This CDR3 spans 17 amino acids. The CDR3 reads CASRLVVDASWDYGYTF. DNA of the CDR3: TGTGCAAGTCGCTTAGTGGTGGACGCCAGCTGGGACTATGGCTACACCTTC.

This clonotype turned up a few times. The CDR3 loop is CSARKTGGVNTEAFF. In DNA, the CDR3 is TGCAGTGCTAGAAAGACAGGGGGCGTGAACACTGAAGCTTTCTTT. This sequence joins TRBV20-1 and TRBJ1-1; 10 nucleotides agree with TRBD1. The CDR3 totals 15 residues. Per germline, CDR1 DFQATT and CDR2 SNEGSKA (reference sequence). The V and J ends lost 2 bases and 0 bases, in that order; junction bases with no gene match: 3.

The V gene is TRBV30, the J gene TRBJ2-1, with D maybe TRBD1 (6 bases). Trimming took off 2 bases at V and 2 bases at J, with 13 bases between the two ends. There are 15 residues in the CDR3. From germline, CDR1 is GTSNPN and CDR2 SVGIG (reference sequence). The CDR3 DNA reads TGTGCCTGGAGTCGGGACACCAGCGCCTACAATGAGCAGTTCTTC. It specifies CAWSRDTSAYNEQFF.

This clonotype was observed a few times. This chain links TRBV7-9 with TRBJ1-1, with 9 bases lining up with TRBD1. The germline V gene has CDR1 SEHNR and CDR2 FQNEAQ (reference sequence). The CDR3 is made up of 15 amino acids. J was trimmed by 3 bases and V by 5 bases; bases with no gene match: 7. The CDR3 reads CASSPRQGEDTEAFF. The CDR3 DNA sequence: TGTGCCAGCAGCCCCCGACAGGGGGAGGACACTGAAGCTTTCTTT.

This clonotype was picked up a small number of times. CDR3 sequence (DNA): TGTGCCAGCAGTGAACGGGTCACCGGGGCCAACGTCCTGACTTTC. Translating gives CASSERVTGANVLTF. The V and J genes are TRBV6-1 and TRBJ2-6; D gene uncertain. CDR3 length equals 15 residues. Germline CDR1 reads MNHNS; CDR2 reads SASEGT. V was cut by 2 bases and J by 4 bases, with 9 bases left in between.

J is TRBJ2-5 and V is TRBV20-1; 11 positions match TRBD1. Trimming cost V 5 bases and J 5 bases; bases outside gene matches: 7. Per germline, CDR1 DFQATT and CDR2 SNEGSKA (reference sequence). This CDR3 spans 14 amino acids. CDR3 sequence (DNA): TGCAGTGCTGGACAGGGGGCAGAGTGGGAGACCCAGTACTTC. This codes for CSAGQGAEWETQYF.

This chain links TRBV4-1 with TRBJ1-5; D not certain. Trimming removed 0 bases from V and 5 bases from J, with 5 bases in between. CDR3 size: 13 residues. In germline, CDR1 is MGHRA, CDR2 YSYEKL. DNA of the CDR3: TGCGCCAGCAGCCAAGAGAGGGATCAGCCCCAGCATTTT. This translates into CASSQERDQPQHF.

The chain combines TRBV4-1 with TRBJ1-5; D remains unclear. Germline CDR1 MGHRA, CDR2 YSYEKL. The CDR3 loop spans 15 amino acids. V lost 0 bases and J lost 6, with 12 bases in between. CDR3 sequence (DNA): TGCGCCAGCAGCCAAGAGACGGGGTTTGTTCAGCCCCAGCATTTT. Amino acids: CASSQETGFVQPQHF.

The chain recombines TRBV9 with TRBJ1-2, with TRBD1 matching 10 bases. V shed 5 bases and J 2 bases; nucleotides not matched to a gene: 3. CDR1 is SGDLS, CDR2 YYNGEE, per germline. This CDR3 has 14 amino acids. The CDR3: CASRPDRGNYGYTF. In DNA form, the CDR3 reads TGTGCCAGCAGACCGGACAGGGGGAACTATGGCTACACCTTC. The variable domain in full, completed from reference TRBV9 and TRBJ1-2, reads DSGVTQTPKHLITATGQRVTLRCSPRSGDLSVYWYQQSLDQGLQFLIQYYNGEERAKGNILERFSAQQFPDLHSELNLSSLELGDSALYFCASRPDRGNYGYTFGSGTRLTVV.

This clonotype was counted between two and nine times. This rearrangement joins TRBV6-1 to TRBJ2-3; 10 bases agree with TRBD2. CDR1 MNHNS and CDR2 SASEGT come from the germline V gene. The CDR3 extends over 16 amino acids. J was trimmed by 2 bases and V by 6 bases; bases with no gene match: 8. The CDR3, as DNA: TGTGCCAGCAGGTCGTCGCTAGCGGGAGCCACAGATACGCAGTATTTT. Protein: CASRSSLAGATDTQYF.

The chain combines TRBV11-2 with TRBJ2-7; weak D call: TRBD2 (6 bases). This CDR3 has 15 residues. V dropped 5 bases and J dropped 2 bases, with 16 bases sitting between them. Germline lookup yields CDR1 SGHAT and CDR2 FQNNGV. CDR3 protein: CASSLGGGSTYEQYF. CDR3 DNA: TGTGCCAGCAGCCTTGGGGGAGGATCAACCTACGAGCAGTACTTC. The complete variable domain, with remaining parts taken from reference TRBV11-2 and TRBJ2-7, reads EAGVAQSPRYKIIEKRQSVAFWCNPISGHATLYWYQQILGQGPKLLIQFQNNGVVDDSQLPKDRFSAERLKGVDSTLKIQPAKLEDSAVYLCASSLGGGSTYEQYFGPGTRLTVT.

This chain's CDR3 is CSAPKADTRDTQYF. CDR3 coding DNA: TGCAGTGCCCCAAAGGCAGACACTCGGGATACGCAGTATTTT. The V gene is TRBV20-1, the J gene TRBJ2-3; D call uncertain. Germline assignment: CDR1 DFQATT and CDR2 SNEGSKA (reference sequence). CDR3 length equals 14 residues. V lost 6 bases to trimming and J lost 6 bases, with 19 bases between them.

CDR3 bases: TGTGCCATCGGGCGTGGGCAGGTGATTAACTATGGCTACACCTTC. As protein: CAIGRGQVINYGYTF. The V call is TRBV10-3, the J call TRBJ1-2; D gene uncertain. The CDR3 length is 15 residues. Per germline, CDR1 ENHRY and CDR2 SYGVKD. The V end lost 8 bases, the J end lost 1 base, and 17 bases lay between the germline ends.

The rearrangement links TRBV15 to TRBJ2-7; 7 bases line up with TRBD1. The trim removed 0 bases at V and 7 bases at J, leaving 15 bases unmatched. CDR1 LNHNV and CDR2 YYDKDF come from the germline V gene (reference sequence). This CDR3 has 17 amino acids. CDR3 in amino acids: CATSREPAQGFSWEQYF. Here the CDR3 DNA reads TGTGCCACCAGCAGAGAACCGGCACAGGGGTTTTCGTGGGAGCAGTACTTC. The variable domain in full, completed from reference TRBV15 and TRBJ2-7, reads DAMVIQNPRYQVTQFGKPVTLSCSQTLNHNVMYWYQQKSSQAPKLLFHYYDKDFNNEADTPDNFQSRRPNTSFCFLDIRSPGLGDTAMYLCATSREPAQGFSWEQYFGPGTRLTVT.

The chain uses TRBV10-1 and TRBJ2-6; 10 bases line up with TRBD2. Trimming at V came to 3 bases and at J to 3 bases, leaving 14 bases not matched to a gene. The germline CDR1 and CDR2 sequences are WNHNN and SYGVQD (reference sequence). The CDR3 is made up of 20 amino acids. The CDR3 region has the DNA TGCGCCAGCAGTGAAGATTCTTACGCGCTAGCGGGAGATGGGGCCAACGTCCTGACTTTC. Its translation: CASSEDSYALAGDGANVLTF.

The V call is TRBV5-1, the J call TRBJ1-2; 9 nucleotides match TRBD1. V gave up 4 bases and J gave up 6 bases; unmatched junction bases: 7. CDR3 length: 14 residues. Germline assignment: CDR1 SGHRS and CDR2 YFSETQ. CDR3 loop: CASSPQGQGHGYTF. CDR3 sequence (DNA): TGCGCCAGCAGCCCTCAGGGACAGGGCCATGGCTACACCTTC.

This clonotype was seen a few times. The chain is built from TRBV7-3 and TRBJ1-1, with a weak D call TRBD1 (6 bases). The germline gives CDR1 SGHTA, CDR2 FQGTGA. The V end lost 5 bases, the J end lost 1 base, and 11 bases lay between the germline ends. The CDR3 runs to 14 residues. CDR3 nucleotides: TGTGCCAGCAGCAGTGGAGGGGGGAACACTGAAGCTTTCTTT. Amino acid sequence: CASSSGGGNTEAFF.

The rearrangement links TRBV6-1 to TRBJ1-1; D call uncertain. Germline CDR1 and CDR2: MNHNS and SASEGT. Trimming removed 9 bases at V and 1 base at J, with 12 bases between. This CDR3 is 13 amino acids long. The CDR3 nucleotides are TGTGCCAGTTCGCCGTTGGGGAACACTGAAGCTTTCTTT. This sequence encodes CASSPLGNTEAFF.

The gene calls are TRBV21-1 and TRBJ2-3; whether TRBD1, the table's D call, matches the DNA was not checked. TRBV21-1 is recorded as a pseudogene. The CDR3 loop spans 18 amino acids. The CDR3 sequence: CASSKRPPGHYYTDTQYF. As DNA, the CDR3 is TGTGCCAGCAGCAAAAGGCCCCCGGGACACTATTACACAGATACGCAGTATTTT.

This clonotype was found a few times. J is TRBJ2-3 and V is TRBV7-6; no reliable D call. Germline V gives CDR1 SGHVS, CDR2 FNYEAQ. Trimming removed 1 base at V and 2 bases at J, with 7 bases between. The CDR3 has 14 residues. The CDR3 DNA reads TGTGCCAGCAGCTTAGACCCCTACACAGATACGCAGTATTTT. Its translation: CASSLDPYTDTQYF.

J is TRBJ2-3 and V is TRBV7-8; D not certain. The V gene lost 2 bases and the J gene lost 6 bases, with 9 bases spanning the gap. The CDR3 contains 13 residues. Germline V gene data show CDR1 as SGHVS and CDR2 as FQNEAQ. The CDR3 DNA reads TGTGCCAGCAGCTTAATGTTGGCGGATACGCAGTATTTT. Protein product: CASSLMLADTQYF.

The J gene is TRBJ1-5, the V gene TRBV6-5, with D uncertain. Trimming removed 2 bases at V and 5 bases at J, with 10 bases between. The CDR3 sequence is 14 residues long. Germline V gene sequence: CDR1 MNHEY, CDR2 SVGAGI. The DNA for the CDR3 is TGTGCCAGCAGTTACGTAGGTAGGGATCAGCCCCAGCATTTT. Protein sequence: CASSYVGRDQPQHF.

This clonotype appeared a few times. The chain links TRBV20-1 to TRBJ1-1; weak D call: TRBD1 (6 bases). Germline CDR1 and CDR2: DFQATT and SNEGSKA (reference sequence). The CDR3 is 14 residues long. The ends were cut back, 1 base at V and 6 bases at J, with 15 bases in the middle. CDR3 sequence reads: CSARALRGRPEAFF. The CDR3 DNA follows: TGCAGTGCTAGAGCCCTGCGGGGGCGGCCTGAAGCTTTCTTT.

The CDR3 is CASRERQGGEETQYF. CDR3 sequence (DNA): TGTGCCAGCAGAGAAAGGCAGGGGGGGGAAGAGACCCAGTACTTC. The V call is TRBV6-1, the J call TRBJ2-5; either TRBD1 or TRBD2 may supply D (7 bases each). The V and J ends lost 6 bases and 3 bases respectively, with 17 bases between them. The germline V gene has CDR1 MNHNS and CDR2 SASEGT. CDR3 length equals 15 residues.

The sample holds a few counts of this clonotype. The CDR3 here is CASSFGPGYGYTF. The CDR3 nucleotides read TGTGCCAGCAGCTTCGGACCTGGCTATGGCTACACCTTC. The chain employs TRBV7-6 and TRBJ1-2; D not certain. The CDR3 contains 13 residues. Trimming cost V 3 bases and J 4 bases, with 9 bases left between them. Per germline, CDR1 SGHVS and CDR2 FNYEAQ. Complete variable domain (other parts from reference TRBV7-6 and TRBJ1-2): GAGVSQSPRYKVTKRGQDVALRCDPISGHVSLYWYRQALGQGPEFLTYFNYEAQQDKSGLPNDRFSAERPEGSISTLTIQRTEQRDSAMYRCASSFGPGYGYTFGSGTRLTVV.

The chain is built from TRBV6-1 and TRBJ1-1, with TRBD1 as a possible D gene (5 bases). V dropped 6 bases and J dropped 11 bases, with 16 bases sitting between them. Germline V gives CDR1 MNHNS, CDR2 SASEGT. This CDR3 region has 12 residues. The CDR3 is CASSPGGVPAFF. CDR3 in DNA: TGTGCCAGCAGCCCCGGGGGGGTCCCGGCTTTCTTT.

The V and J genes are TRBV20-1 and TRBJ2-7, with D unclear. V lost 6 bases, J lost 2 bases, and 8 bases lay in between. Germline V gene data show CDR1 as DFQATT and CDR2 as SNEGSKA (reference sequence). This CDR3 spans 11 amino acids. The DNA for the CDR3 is TGCAGTGCGTACCGCCCCTACGAGCAGTACTTC. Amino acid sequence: CSAYRPYEQYF.

As DNA, the CDR3 is TGCGCCAGCAAAAAGACTGTTGACAATGAAAAACTGTTTTTT. This translates into CASKKTVDNEKLFF. The V gene is TRBV5-1, the J gene TRBJ1-4; unclear D gene. The V end lost 6 bases, the J end lost 5 bases, and 14 bases lay between the germline ends. There are 14 residues in the CDR3. Germline CDR1 and CDR2: SGHRS and YFSETQ.